A selection of T cell receptor beta chains follows, all from one sample in a study of cytomegalovirus exposure and HLA in healthy donors. Profiling relied on immunoSEQ multiplex PCR, and the TCRdb table lists in-frame clones only, not all of them. The sample carries 65,000 to 90,000 clones, about nine tenths recorded once. Material for sequencing was PBMCs. These receptors were collected from a woman younger than 45 in good health and CMV-seronegative. CDR3s include the opening cysteine and the closing phenylalanine or tryptophan. A D gene is named only where the DNA matches it firmly. The size field is filled for only some rows; it gives once, few, many or a size class.

D	size	V	J	CDR3	DNA
TRBD1	NA	TRBV9	TRBJ1-2	CASSVGQTNYGYTF	TGTGCCAGCAGCGTGGGACAGACTAACTATGGCTACACCTTC
NA	few	TRBV10-3	TRBJ1-1	CAIRSDRNTEAFF	TGTGCCATCAGGTCGGACAGGAACACTGAAGCTTTCTTT
NA	NA	TRBV2	TRBJ1-1	CASRSRGVGTEAFF	TGTGCCAGCAGATCCAGGGGAGTCGGCACTGAAGCTTTCTTT
NA	NA	TRBV2	TRBJ1-3	CASSERQGRNTIYF	TGTGCCAGCAGTGAAAGGCAGGGAAGAAACACCATATATTTT
NA	few	TRBV6-1	TRBJ1-1	CASSENREEVEAFF	TGTGCCAGCAGTGAAAACAGGGAAGAGGTTGAAGCTTTCTTT
NA	once	TRBV27	TRBJ1-2	CASSKGRNYGYTF	TGTGCCAGCAGCAAGGGGCGGAACTATGGCTACACCTTC
TRBD1	few	TRBV6-6	TRBJ1-5	CASRGQGAGNQPQHF	TGTGCCAGCAGAGGACAGGGGGCAGGTAATCAGCCCCAGCATTTT
TRBD2	NA	TRBV4-1	TRBJ2-5	CASSESGTSGRRETQYF	TGCGCCAGCAGCGAATCCGGGACTAGCGGGAGGCGAGAGACCCAGTACTTC
NA	NA	TRBV4-1	TRBJ1-2	CASSQGQFYGYTF	TGCGCCAGCAGCCAAGGACAGTTCTATGGCTACACCTTC
TRBD1	NA	TRBV7-9	TRBJ2-3	CASSLTGVDTQYF	TGTGCCAGCAGCCTGACAGGGGTGGATACGCAGTATTTT
NA	once	TRBV5-1	TRBJ2-5	CASSTDSPDQETQYF	TGCGCCAGCAGCACTGACAGCCCCGATCAAGAGACCCAGTACTTC
NA	NA	TRBV4-2	TRBJ2-7	CASSQETSSDEQYF	TGTGCCAGCAGCCAAGAGACTAGTTCGGACGAGCAGTACTTC
TRBD1	NA	TRBV29-1	TRBJ2-6	CSGPTGGDSGANVLTF	TGCAGCGGCCCCACAGGGGGCGACTCTGGGGCCAACGTCCTGACTTTC
NA	NA	TRBV21-1	TRBJ1-1	CASTKDRNTEAFF	TGTGCCAGCACCAAAGACAGGAACACTGAAGCTTTCTTT
TRBD1	NA	TRBV28	TRBJ1-1	CASRRDREAFF	TGTGCCAGCAGAAGGGACAGGGAAGCTTTCTTT
TRBD1	NA	TRBV10-3	TRBJ1-3	CAISEIDRAGNTIYF	TGTGCCATCAGTGAGATTGACAGGGCCGGAAACACCATATATTTT
TRBD2	NA	TRBV30	TRBJ2-1	CAWSTGGPHEQFF	TGTGCCTGGAGTACGGGGGGGCCCCATGAGCAGTTCTTC
NA	NA	TRBV7-9	TRBJ1-1	CASSFRGGTEAFF	TGTGCCAGCAGCTTCCGGGGGGGGACTGAAGCTTTCTTT
TRBD1	once	TRBV23-1	TRBJ2-1	CASSAGVGRDRGYYTEQFF	TGCGCCAGCAGTGCCGGTGTAGGCCGGGACAGGGGATACTATACCGAGCAGTTCTTC
NA	NA	TRBV28	TRBJ1-4	CASSPRSGVEKLFF	TGTGCCAGCAGCCCTCGATCGGGGGTTGAAAAACTGTTTTTT
TRBD2	NA	TRBV9	TRBJ2-7	CASSVGWREDYEQYF	TGTGCCAGCAGCGTAGGTTGGCGGGAGGACTACGAGCAGTACTTC
TRBD1	once	TRBV18	TRBJ2-5	CASSPPMGQGESQYF	TGTGCCAGCTCACCACCGATGGGACAGGGAGAATCTCAGTACTTC
NA	NA	TRBV5-1	TRBJ2-7	CASSLGLAETYEQYF	TGCGCCAGCAGCTTGGGTTTGGCGGAGACCTACGAGCAGTACTTC
TRBD1	NA	TRBV6-5	TRBJ2-7	CASTSRDRGLYEQYF	TGTGCCAGCACCTCTCGGGACAGGGGTCTTTACGAGCAGTACTTC
TRBD2	once	TRBV29-1	TRBJ2-3	CSVVGTSDGTDTQYF	TGCAGCGTTGTAGGGACTAGCGACGGCACAGATACGCAGTATTTT
TRBD2	NA	TRBV27	TRBJ2-7	CASRGLAGASSYEQYF	TGTGCCAGCAGGGGACTAGCGGGAGCCTCCTCCTACGAGCAGTACTTC
TRBD1	few	TRBV5-1	TRBJ1-1	CASSTTGLAEAFF	TGCGCCAGCAGCACGACAGGGCTCGCTGAAGCTTTCTTT
NA	NA	TRBV9	TRBJ2-3	CASSPMEGATDTQYF	TGTGCCAGCAGTCCTATGGAGGGGGCGACAGATACGCAGTATTTT
TRBD2	NA	TRBV27	TRBJ2-7	CASSSSGRAYEQYF	TGTGCCAGCAGTTCTAGCGGGAGGGCCTACGAGCAGTACTTC
NA	NA	TRBV29-1	TRBJ1-5	CSVAGFSNQPQHF	TGCAGCGTTGCGGGATTTAGCAATCAGCCCCAGCATTTT
TRBD2	NA	TRBV7-6	TRBJ2-1	CASSLSAASGRRYNEQFF	TGTGCCAGCAGCTTAAGCGCGGCTAGCGGGAGGAGGTACAATGAGCAGTTCTTC
NA	NA	TRBV4-1	TRBJ2-5	CASSFRLSGEETQYF	TGCGCCAGCAGCTTCCGCCTGTCAGGGGAAGAGACCCAGTACTTC
NA	NA	TRBV5-1	TRBJ2-7	CASSRGTVDYEQYF	TGCGCCAGCAGCCGCGGGACAGTAGATTACGAGCAGTACTTC
NA	NA	TRBV25-1	TRBJ1-1	CASSESDSLNTEAFF	TGTGCCAGCAGTGAATCGGACAGCCTGAACACTGAAGCTTTCTTT
TRBD2	NA	TRBV29-1	TRBJ2-7	CSVEERGSYEQYF	TGCAGCGTTGAAGAGCGGGGGAGCTACGAGCAGTACTTC
NA	once	TRBV5-1	TRBJ2-3	CASSLTGLTFTDTQYF	TGCGCCAGCAGCTTGACGGGACTCACTTTCACAGATACGCAGTATTTT
TRBD2	NA	TRBV7-9	TRBJ2-3	CASSLTSGSADTQYF	TGTGCCAGCAGCCTGACTAGCGGGAGTGCAGATACGCAGTATTTT
TRBD2	NA	TRBV2	TRBJ2-1	CASSERTSGHPPNEQFF	TGTGCCAGCAGTGAGAGGACTAGCGGCCACCCTCCGAATGAGCAGTTCTTC
TRBD2	NA	TRBV29-1	TRBJ2-7	CSVEERTSGSYEQYF	TGCAGCGTTGAAGAGAGGACTAGCGGGAGTTACGAGCAGTACTTC
TRBD2	NA	TRBV5-8	TRBJ2-5	CASSLAGGPRETQYF	TGTGCCAGCAGCTTAGCGGGAGGGCCGCGGGAGACCCAGTACTTC
TRBD1	NA	TRBV27	TRBJ1-4	CASSYRDRAEKLFF	TGTGCCAGCAGCTACCGGGACAGGGCTGAAAAACTGTTTTTT
TRBD2	NA	TRBV30	TRBJ2-2	CAWSGTSVTGELFF	TGTGCCTGGAGCGGGACTAGCGTCACCGGGGAGCTGTTTTTT
TRBD1	NA	TRBV2	TRBJ1-2	CASSAGTGDGYTF	TGTGCCAGCAGCGCCGGGACAGGGGATGGCTACACCTTC
TRBD2	NA	TRBV5-1	TRBJ2-5	CASSLQAGSQETQYF	TGCGCCAGCAGCTTGCAAGCGGGATCTCAAGAGACCCAGTACTTC
TRBD2	NA	TRBV6-5	TRBJ2-1	CASSYGLADNEQFF	TGTGCCAGCAGTTACGGGCTAGCGGACAATGAGCAGTTCTTC
NA	NA	TRBV11-2	TRBJ1-3	CASSKGYSSGNTIYF	TGTGCCAGCAGTAAAGGCTACAGCTCTGGAAACACCATATATTTT
NA	NA	TRBV6-1	TRBJ2-3	CASSGRLSTDTQYF	TGTGCCAGCAGTGGCAGGCTTAGCACAGATACGCAGTATTTT
NA	NA	TRBV4-3	TRBJ2-1	CASSQDLGLRLDNEQFF	TGCGCCAGCAGCCAAGATCTGGGACTCCGTTTGGACAATGAGCAGTTCTTC
NA	NA	TRBV5-1	TRBJ1-3	CASSLAVGNTIYF	TGCGCCAGCAGCTTGGCAGTTGGAAACACCATATATTTT
NA	NA	TRBV7-3	TRBJ2-7	CASSLGSGPYEQYF	TGTGCCAGCAGCCTGGGGTCAGGGCCCTACGAGCAGTACTTC
NA	NA	TRBV7-9	TRBJ1-4	CASSSEREKLFF	TGTGCCAGCAGCTCCGAACGGGAAAAACTGTTTTTT
TRBD1	NA	TRBV29-1	TRBJ1-2	CSAGQGDFGYTF	TGCAGCGCCGGACAGGGGGATTTTGGCTACACCTTC
TRBD2	few	TRBV4-3	TRBJ2-6	CASSQIAGAGANVLTF	TGCGCCAGCAGCCAAATAGCGGGAGCTGGGGCCAACGTCCTGACTTTC
TRBD1	NA	TRBV25-1	TRBJ2-3	CASSLTGRGDTQYF	TGTGCCAGCAGCCTGACAGGGAGAGGGGATACGCAGTATTTT
TRBD2	NA	TRBV6-5	TRBJ2-5	CASRQTSGPSETQYF	TGTGCCAGCAGGCAGACTAGCGGGCCCTCGGAGACCCAGTACTTC
NA	NA	TRBV7-2	TRBJ1-4	CASSLGGSTNEKLFF	TGTGCCAGCAGCTTAGGAGGGTCGACTAATGAAAAACTGTTTTTT
NA	once	TRBV19	TRBJ2-5	CASSIPGGGETQYF	TGTGCCAGTAGTATTCCAGGGGGAGGAGAGACCCAGTACTTC